Below, one T cell receptor beta chain is given with its context. This clone may be a read error of a much larger clone one base away. The data were taken from a study of T cells after yellow fever vaccination. TCRdb processed the 5' RACE reads anew with MiXCR; each CDR3 protein has one entry. The sample lists some 320,000 distinct CDR3 sequences, approximately 9% occurring once. The sequenced sample was PBMCs, obtained on the day of the first yellow fever vaccination. This TCR was sampled from a man younger than 30 who received the YFV17D yellow fever vaccine.

The CDR3 is CASSFVETQYF. The CDR3, as DNA: TGTGCCAGCAGCTTCGTTGAGACCCAGTACTTC. V gene TRBV7-2 combines with J gene TRBJ2-5, with D unresolved. The CDR3 covers 11 residues. V lost 3 bases, J lost 5 bases, and 4 bases lay in between. Per the germline V gene, CDR1 is SGHTA and CDR2 is FQGNSA.